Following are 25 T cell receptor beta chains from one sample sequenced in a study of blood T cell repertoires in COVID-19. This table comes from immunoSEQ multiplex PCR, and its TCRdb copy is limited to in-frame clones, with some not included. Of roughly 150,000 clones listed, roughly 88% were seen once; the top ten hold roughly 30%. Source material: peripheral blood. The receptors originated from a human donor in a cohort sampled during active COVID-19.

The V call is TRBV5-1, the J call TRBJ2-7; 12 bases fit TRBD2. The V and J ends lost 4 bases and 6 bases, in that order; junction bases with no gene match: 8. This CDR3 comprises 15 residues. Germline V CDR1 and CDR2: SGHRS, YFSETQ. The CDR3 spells CASSGRTSGVSEQYF. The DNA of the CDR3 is TGCGCCAGCAGCGGTCGGACTAGCGGGGTTAGCGAGCAGTACTTC. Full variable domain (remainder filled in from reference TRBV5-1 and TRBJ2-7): KAGVTQTPRYLIKTRGQQVTLSCSPISGHRSVSWYQQTPGQGLQFLFEYFSETQRNKGNFPGRFSGRQFSNSRSEMNVSTLELGDSALYLCASSGRTSGVSEQYFGPGTRLTVT.

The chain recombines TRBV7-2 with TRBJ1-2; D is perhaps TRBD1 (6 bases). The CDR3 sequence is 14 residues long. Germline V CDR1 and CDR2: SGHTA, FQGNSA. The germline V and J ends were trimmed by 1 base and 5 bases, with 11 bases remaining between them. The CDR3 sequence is CASSLEGRGYGYTF. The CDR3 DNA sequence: TGTGCCAGCAGCTTAGAGGGGAGGGGGTATGGCTACACCTTC.

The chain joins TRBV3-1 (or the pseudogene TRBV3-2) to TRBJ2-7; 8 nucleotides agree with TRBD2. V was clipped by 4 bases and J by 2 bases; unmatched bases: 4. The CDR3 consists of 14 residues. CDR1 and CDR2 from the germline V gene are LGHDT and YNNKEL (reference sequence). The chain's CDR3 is CASSLAGSAYEQYF. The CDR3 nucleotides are TGTGCCAGCAGCCTAGCGGGGAGCGCCTACGAGCAGTACTTC.

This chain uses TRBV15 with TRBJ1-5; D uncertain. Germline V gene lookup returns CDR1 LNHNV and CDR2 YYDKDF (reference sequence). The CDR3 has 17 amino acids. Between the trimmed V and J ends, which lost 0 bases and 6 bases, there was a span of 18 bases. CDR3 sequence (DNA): TGTGCCACCAGCAGAGATAGCCTTCTTGTCGGTGGTCAGCCCCAGCATTTT. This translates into CATSRDSLLVGGQPQHF.

In DNA, the CDR3 is TGTGCCAGCAGTTATGCGACAGACGGCTACGAGCAGTACTTC. This codes for CASSYATDGYEQYF. This rearrangement joins TRBV27 to TRBJ2-7, with D perhaps matching TRBD1 (5 bases). Germline-derived CDR1 and CDR2 are MNHEY and SMNVEV (reference sequence). V lost 4 bases and J lost 3, with 13 bases in between. The CDR3 has 14 amino acids.

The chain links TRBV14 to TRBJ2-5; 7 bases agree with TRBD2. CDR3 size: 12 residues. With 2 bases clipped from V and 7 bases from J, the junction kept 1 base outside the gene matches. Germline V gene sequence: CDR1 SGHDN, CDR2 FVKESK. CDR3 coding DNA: TGTGCCAGCAGCCAATGGGGGGGGACCCAGTACTTC. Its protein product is CASSQWGGTQYF.

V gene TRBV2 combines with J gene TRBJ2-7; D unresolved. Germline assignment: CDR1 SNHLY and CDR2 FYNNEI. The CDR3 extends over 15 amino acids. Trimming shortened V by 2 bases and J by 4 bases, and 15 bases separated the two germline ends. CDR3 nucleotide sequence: TGTGCCAGCAGTGAATCCGCAGGTGAAGCTTACGAGCAGTACTTC. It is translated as CASSESAGEAYEQYF.

DNA for the CDR3: TGTGCCAGCAGCCAATCGGACAGGGAGAATGGCTACACCTTC. Translation gives CASSQSDRENGYTF. The rearrangement uses TRBV3-1 (or the pseudogene TRBV3-2) and TRBJ1-2; 8 bases fit TRBD1. This CDR3 comprises 14 residues. V trimming: 2 bases; J trimming: 6 bases; junction bases outside the gene matches: 5. Germline V CDR1 and CDR2: LGHDT, YNNKEL (reference sequence).

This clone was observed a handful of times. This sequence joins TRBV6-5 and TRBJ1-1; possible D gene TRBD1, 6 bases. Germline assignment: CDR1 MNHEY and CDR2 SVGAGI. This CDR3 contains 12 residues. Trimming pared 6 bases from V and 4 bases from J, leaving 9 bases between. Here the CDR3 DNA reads TGTGCCAGCAGACAGGGTGGCACTGAAGCTTTCTTT. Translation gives CASRQGGTEAFF.

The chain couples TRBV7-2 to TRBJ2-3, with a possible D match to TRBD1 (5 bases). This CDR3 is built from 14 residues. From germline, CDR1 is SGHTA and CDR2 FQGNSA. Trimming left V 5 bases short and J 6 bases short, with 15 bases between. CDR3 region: CASSPSQGPDTQYF. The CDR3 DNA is TGTGCCAGCAGCCCTAGTCAGGGTCCGGATACGCAGTATTTT.

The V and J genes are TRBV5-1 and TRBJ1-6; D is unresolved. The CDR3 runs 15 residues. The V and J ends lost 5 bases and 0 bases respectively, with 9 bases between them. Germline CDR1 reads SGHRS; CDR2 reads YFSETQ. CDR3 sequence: CASRANSSYNSPLHF. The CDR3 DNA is TGCGCCAGCAGGGCTAACAGCTCCTATAATTCACCCCTCCACTTT.

The CDR3 loop reads CASSPSEGANYGYTF. The DNA of the CDR3 is TGTGCCAGCAGCCCCAGCGAGGGGGCCAACTATGGCTACACCTTC. This chain uses TRBV9 with TRBJ1-2, with 7 bases aligning to TRBD1. CDR1 and CDR2 (germline): SGDLS, YYNGEE. After removal of 4 bases from V and 2 bases from J, the junction contained 8 bases not matched to a gene. The CDR3 has 15 residues.

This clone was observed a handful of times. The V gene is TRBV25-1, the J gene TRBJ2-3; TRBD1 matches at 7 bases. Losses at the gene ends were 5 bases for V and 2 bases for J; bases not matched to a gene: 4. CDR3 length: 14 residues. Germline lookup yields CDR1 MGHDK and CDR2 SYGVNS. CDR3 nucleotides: TGTGCCAGCAGTCGGACAGGTTCCACAGATACGCAGTATTTT. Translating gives CASSRTGSTDTQYF.

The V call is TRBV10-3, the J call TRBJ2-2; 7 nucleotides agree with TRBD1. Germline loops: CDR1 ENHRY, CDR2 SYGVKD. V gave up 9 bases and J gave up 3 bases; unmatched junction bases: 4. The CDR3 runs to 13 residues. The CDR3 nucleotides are TGTGCCATATATGGGACAGACACCGGGGAGCTGTTTTTT. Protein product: CAIYGTDTGELFF.

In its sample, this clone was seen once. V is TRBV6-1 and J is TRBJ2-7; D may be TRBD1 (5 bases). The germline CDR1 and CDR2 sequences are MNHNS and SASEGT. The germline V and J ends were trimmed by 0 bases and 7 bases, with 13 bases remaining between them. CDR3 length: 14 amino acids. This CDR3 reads CASSEAGAYVEQYF. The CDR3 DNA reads TGTGCCAGCAGTGAAGCAGGGGCCTACGTAGAGCAGTACTTC.

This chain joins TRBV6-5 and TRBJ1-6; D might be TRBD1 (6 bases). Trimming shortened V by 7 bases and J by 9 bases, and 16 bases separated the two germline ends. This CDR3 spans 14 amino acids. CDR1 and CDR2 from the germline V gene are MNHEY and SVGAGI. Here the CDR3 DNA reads TGTGCCAGCACATCTCCCTCACAGGGTTCACCCCTCCACTTT. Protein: CASTSPSQGSPLHF.

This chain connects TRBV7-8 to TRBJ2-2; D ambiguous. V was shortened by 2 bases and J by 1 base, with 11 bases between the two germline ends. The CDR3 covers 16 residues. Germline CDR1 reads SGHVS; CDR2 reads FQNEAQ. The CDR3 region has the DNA TGTGCCAGCAGCTTAAGTCAGGCAGGGAACACCGGGGAGCTGTTTTTT. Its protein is CASSLSQAGNTGELFF. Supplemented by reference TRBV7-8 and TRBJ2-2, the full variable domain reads GAGVSQSPRYKVAKRGQDVALRCDPISGHVSLFWYQQALGQGPEFLTYFQNEAQLDKSGLPSDRFFAERPEGSVSTLKIQRTQQEDSAVYLCASSLSQAGNTGELFFGEGSRLTVL.

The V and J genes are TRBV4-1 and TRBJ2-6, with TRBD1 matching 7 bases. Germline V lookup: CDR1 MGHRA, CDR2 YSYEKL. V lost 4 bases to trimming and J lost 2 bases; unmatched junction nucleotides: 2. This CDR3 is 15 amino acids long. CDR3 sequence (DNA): TGCGCCAGCAGCCGACAGGGAACTGGGGCCAACGTCCTGACTTTC. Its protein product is CASSRQGTGANVLTF.

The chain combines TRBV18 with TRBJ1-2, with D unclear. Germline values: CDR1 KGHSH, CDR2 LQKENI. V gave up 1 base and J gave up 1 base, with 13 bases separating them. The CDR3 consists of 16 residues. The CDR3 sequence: CASSPRIEAGNYGYTF. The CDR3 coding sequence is TGTGCCAGCTCACCACGGATTGAGGCCGGTAACTATGGCTACACCTTC. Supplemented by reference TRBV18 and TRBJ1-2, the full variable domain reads NAGVMQNPRHLVRRRGQEARLRCSPMKGHSHVYWYRQLPEEGLKFMVYLQKENIIDESGMPKERFSAEFPKEGPSILRIQQVVRGDSAAYFCASSPRIEAGNYGYTFGSGTRLTVV.

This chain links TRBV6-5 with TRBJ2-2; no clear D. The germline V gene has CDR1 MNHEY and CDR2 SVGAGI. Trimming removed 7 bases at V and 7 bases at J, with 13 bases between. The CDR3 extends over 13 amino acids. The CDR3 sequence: CASKFEANGELFF. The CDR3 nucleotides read TGTGCCAGCAAATTCGAGGCTAACGGGGAGCTGTTTTTT.

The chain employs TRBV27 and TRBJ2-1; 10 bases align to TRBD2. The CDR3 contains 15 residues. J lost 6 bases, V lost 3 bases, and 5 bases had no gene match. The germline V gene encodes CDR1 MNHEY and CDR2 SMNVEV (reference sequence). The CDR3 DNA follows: TGTGCCAGCAGTTTTCGTAGCGGGGGGCTCAATGAGCAGTTCTTC. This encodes CASSFRSGGLNEQFF.

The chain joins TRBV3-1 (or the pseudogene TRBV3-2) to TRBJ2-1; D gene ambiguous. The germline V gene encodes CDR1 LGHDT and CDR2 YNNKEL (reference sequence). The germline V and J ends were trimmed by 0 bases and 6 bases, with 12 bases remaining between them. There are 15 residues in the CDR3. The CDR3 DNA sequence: TGTGCCAGCAGCCAAGATCAAGCTTTCCTCAATGAGCAGTTCTTC. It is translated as CASSQDQAFLNEQFF.

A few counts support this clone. The CDR3 DNA reads TGTGCCAGTAGTATAGCCTGGGGGGGCAATCAGCCCCAGCATTTT. It yields the protein CASSIAWGGNQPQHF. The chain combines TRBV19 with TRBJ1-5; D is possibly TRBD1 (5 bases). The V gene's germline CDR1 is LNHDA and CDR2 SQIVND (reference sequence). V dropped 1 base and J dropped 2 bases, with 9 bases sitting between them. The CDR3 extends over 15 amino acids.

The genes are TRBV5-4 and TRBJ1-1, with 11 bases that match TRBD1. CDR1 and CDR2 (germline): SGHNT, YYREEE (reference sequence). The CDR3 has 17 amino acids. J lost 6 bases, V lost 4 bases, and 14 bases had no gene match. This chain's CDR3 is CASSPTGTGGFRAEAFF. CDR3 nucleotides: TGTGCCAGCAGCCCTACCGGGACAGGGGGTTTTCGGGCTGAAGCTTTCTTT. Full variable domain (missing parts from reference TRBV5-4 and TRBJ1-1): ETGVTQSPTHLIKTRGQQVTLRCSSQSGHNTVSWYQQALGQGPQFIFQYYREEENGRGNFPPRFSGLQFPNYSSELNVNALELDDSALYLCASSPTGTGGFRAEAFFGQGTRLTVV.

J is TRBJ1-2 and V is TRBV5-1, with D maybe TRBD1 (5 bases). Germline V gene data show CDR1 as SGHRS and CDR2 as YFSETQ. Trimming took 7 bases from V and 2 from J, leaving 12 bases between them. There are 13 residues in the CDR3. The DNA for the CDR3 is TGCGCCAGCTTTAATCAGGGCAACTATGGCTACACCTTC. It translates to CASFNQGNYGYTF.